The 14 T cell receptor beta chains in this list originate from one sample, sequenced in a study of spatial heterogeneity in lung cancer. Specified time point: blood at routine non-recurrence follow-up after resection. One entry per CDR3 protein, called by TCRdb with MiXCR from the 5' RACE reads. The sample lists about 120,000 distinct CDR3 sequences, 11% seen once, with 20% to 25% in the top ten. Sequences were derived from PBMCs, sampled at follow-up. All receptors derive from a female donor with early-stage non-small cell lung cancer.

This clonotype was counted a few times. This CDR3 is CASSLRGRTETEPSGYTF. The CDR3 nucleotides are TGTGCCAGCAGTTTAAGAGGGCGGACTGAGACTGAACCGAGTGGCTACACCTTC. The chain links TRBV7-8 to TRBJ1-2; the D is unclear. Trimming took 6 bases from V and 7 from J, leaving 30 bases between them. The CDR3 has 18 amino acids. Germline V gives CDR1 SGHVS, CDR2 FQNEAQ.

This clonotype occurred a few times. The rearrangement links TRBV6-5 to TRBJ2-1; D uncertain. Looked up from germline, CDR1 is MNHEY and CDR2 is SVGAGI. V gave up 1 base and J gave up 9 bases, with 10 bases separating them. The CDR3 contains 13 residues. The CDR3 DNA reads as TGTGCCAGCAGTTACTGGCGAGTAGGTGAGCAGTTCTTC. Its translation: CASSYWRVGEQFF.

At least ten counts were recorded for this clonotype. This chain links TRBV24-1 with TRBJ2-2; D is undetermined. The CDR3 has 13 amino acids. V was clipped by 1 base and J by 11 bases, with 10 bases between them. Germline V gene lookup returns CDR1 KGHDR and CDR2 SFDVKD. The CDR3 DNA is TGTGCCACCAGTGATTTTAGAAGTTACGAGCTGTTTTTT. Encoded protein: CATSDFRSYELFF.

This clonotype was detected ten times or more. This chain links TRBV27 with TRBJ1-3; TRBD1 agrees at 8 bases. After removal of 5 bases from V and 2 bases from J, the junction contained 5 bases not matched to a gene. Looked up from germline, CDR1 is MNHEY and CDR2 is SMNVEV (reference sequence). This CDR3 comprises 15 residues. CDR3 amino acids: CASSKRQGTGNTIYF. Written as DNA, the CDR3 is TGTGCCAGCAGTAAGAGACAGGGGACTGGAAACACCATATATTTT.

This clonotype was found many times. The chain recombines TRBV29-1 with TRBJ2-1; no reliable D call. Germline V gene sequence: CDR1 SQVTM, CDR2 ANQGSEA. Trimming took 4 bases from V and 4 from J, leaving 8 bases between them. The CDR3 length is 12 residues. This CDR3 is CSVVYRYNEQFF. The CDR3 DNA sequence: TGCAGCGTTGTATACAGATACAATGAGCAGTTCTTC.

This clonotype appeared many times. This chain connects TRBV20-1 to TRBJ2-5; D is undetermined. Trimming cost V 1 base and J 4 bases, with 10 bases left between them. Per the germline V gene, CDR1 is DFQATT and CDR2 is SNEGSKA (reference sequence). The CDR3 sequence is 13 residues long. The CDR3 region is CSARVENRETQYF. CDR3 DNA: TGCAGTGCTAGAGTTGAGAATAGAGAGACCCAGTACTTC.

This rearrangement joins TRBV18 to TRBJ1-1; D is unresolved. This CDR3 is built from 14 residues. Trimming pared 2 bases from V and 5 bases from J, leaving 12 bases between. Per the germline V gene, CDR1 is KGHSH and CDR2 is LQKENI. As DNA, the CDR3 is TGTGCCAGCTCACCAAACGGGGTGTTGACTGAAGCTTTCTTT. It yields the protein CASSPNGVLTEAFF.

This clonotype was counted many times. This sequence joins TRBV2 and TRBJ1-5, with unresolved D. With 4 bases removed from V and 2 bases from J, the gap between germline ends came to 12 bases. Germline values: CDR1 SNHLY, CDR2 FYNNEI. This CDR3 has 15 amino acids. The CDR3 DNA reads TGTGCCAGCAGTGCCCTTTCCGGGGGCAATCAGCCCCAGCATTTT. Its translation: CASSALSGGNQPQHF.

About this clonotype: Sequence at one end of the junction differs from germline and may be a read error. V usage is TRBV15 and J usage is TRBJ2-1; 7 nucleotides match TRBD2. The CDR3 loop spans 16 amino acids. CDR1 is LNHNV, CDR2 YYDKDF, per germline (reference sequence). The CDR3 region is CATSRARDYNYNGQFF. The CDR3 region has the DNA TGTGCCACCAGCAGAGCTCGGGACTATAACTACAATGGGCAGTTCTTC.

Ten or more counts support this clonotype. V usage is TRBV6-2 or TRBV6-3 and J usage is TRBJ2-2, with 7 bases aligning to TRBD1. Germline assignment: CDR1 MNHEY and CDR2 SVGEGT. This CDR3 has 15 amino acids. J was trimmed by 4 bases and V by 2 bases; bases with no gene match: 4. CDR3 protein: CASSYAGTVTGELFF. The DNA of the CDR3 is TGTGCCAGCAGTTACGCCGGGACAGTCACCGGGGAGCTGTTTTTT.

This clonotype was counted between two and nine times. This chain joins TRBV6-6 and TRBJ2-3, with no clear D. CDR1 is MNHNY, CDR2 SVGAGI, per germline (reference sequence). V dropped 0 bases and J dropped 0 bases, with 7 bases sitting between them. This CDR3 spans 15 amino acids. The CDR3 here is CASSYSLVSTDTQYF. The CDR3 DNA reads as TGTGCCAGCAGTTACTCGCTTGTTAGCACAGATACGCAGTATTTT.

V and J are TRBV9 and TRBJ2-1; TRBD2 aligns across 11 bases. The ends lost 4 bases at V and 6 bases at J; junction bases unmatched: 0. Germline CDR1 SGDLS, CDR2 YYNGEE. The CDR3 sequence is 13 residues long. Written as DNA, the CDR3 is TGTGCCAGCAGCACTAGCGGGAGCAATGAGCAGTTCTTC. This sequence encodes CASSTSGSNEQFF.

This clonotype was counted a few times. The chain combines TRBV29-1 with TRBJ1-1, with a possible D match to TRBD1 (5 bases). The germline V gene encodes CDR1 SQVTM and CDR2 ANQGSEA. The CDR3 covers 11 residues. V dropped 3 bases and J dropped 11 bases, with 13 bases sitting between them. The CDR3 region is CSVEAGRKAFF. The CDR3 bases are TGCAGCGTTGAGGCAGGGAGAAAGGCTTTCTTT.

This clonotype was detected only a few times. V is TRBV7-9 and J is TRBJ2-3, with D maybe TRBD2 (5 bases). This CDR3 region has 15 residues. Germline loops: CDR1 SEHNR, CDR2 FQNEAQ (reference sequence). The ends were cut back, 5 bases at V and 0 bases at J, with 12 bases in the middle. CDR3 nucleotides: TGTGCCAGCAGCCTGTATCGGGGAAGCACAGATACGCAGTATTTT. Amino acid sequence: CASSLYRGSTDTQYF.